The clone carrying this T cell receptor beta chain was counted once. Its antigen is unknown. Using immunoSEQ multiplex PCR, the repertoire was profiled, and TCRdb retains in-frame clones only, with some absent. The sample has about 180,000 clones, more than 80% seen once. V lost 5 bases and J lost 4, with 17 bases in between. The germline gives CDR1 MNHEY, CDR2 SVGAGI. The CDR3 is 15 residues long. This sample is drawn from a study of T cell responses to AZD1222 COVID-19 vaccine. Study-wide results and limits: In a largely white British group with more females than males, clonal diversity was possibly underestimated.

The V gene is TRBV6-5, the J gene TRBJ2-5, with D perhaps TRBD1 or TRBD2 (6 bases each). This specimen was peripheral blood, taken on day 0 of AZD1222 vaccination. The clonotype was recovered from an adult in good health. CDR3 sequence: CASSLEGQPRETQYF. The CDR3 DNA reads as TGTGCCAGCAGTCTGGAGGGACAACCCCGAGAGACCCAGTACTTC.